Listed below are T cell receptor beta chains from one sample, sequenced in a study of spatial heterogeneity in lung cancer. TCRdb itself ran the 5' RACE reads through MiXCR, one entry per CDR3 protein. The data contain 35,000 to 50,000 distinct CDR3 sequences, 22% of them seen just once; the ten biggest clones take up about 7.7%. The sequencing here drew on PBMCs, taken at follow-up. The origin of the receptors is a female donor with early-stage non-small cell lung cancer. The CDR3 runs from the conserved cysteine through the conserved F or W. A D gene is named only where the DNA matches it firmly. Clone sizes are given selectively: once, few, many, or a class where the clone is expanded.

V	size	J	D	DNA	CDR3
TRBV5-1	.	TRBJ1-1	TRBD1	TGCGCCAGCAGCGTGACAGGGGACGCTGAAGCTTTCTTT	CASSVTGDAEAFF
TRBV29-1	many	TRBJ2-3	TRBD2	TGCAGCGTTGGGACTAGCGGAACAGATACGCAGTATTTT	CSVGTSGTDTQYF
TRBV7-9	many	TRBJ1-1	.	TGTGCCAGCAGCCAGAACACTGAAGCTTTCTTT	CASSQNTEAFF
TRBV5-1	.	TRBJ1-1	.	TGCGCCAGCAGCTCACAACCTAACACTGAAGCTTTCTTT	CASSSQPNTEAFF
TRBV19	many	TRBJ2-1	.	TGTGCCAGTAGTATCAGGGGTTACAATGAGCAGTTCTTC	CASSIRGYNEQFF
TRBV13	.	TRBJ1-5	.	TGTGCCAGCAGCTTAGGGACCCAGCCCCAGCATTTT	CASSLGTQPQHF
TRBV20-1	few	TRBJ2-7	.	TGCAGTGCGCTGGACTCCCAGAGCTCCTACGAGCAGTACTTC	CSALDSQSSYEQYF
TRBV3-1	.	TRBJ1-1	.	TGTGCCAGCAGCCAAGCACCCCTGACGGAAGCTTTCTTT	CASSQAPLTEAFF
TRBV29-1	few	TRBJ2-1	TRBD1	TGCAGCGTGGACGCAGACAGGGGTCGGGAGCAGTTCTTC	CSVDADRGREQFF
TRBV5-1	many	TRBJ2-2	TRBD1	TGCGCCAGCAGCCCCGGGACAGGGACATATGGCACCGGGGAGCTGTTTTTT	CASSPGTGTYGTGELFF
TRBV19	.	TRBJ2-5	.	TGTGCCAGTAGTGTTAGCGTACAAGAGACCCAGTACTTC	CASSVSVQETQYF
TRBV10-3	.	TRBJ2-3	TRBD2	TGTGCCATCAGTGAGTCGACGGGGGGAGATACGCAGTATTTT	CAISESTGGDTQYF
TRBV20-1	few	TRBJ2-3	.	TGCAGTGAGCAGGGAATGGGGACAGATACGCAGTATTTT	CSEQGMGTDTQYF
TRBV20-1	few	TRBJ1-1	.	TGCAGTGCTAGAAGCGGGGGCGCGAACACTGAAGCTTTCTTT	CSARSGGANTEAFF
TRBV11-1	.	TRBJ1-3	.	TGTGCCAGCAGCGATAGGACGGACGGAAACACCATATATTTT	CASSDRTDGNTIYF
TRBV7-2	many	TRBJ2-5	.	TGTGCCAGCAGCTTCCCAGGCTGGGAGACCCAGTACTTC	CASSFPGWETQYF
TRBV11-3	.	TRBJ2-3	.	TGTGCCAGCAGCTCAGACGGAACCACAGATACGCAGTATTTT	CASSSDGTTDTQYF
TRBV9	many	TRBJ2-3	TRBD2	TGTGCCAGCAGCGTATCACTAGCGGGGGGTGCAGATACGCAGTATTTT	CASSVSLAGGADTQYF
TRBV5-6	many	TRBJ2-7	.	TGTGCCAGCAGCCAGAATGACAGACGATTTAACTACGAGCAGTACTTC	CASSQNDRRFNYEQYF
TRBV5-1	many	TRBJ2-1	.	TGCGCCAGCAGAACAAACGGACGTTACACTTCGGATGAGCAGTTCTTC	CASRTNGRYTSDEQFF
TRBV20-1	.	TRBJ2-1	TRBD2	TGCAGTGCTAAGACTAGCGGAAATGAGCAGTTCTTC	CSAKTSGNEQFF
TRBV15	once	TRBJ1-2	.	TGTGCCACCAGCAGAGAACAGGGTCCCTATGGCTACACCTTC	CATSREQGPYGYTF
TRBV10-3	.	TRBJ2-2	.	TGTGCCATCAGTGAGGTTACGGCCCGGAACACCGGGGAGCTGTTTTTT	CAISEVTARNTGELFF
TRBV14	.	TRBJ1-1	TRBD1	TGTGCCAGCAGCCGGGGACAGTTGATCTCTGAAGCTTTCTTT	CASSRGQLISEAFF
TRBV14	.	TRBJ1-1	.	TGTGCCAGCAGCCAAGATGCGTCTTTCAACACTGAAGCTTTCTTT	CASSQDASFNTEAFF
TRBV5-1	.	TRBJ2-5	TRBD1	TGCGCCAGCAGCCTAACCCCATCAGGGGGAGAGACCCAGTACTTC	CASSLTPSGGETQYF
TRBV3-1	many	TRBJ1-2	.	TGTGCCAGCAGCCAACAAACAGGGTACACCTTC	CASSQQTGYTF
TRBV5-1	.	TRBJ2-3	.	TGCGCCAGCAGCTTGGCCGAGCGGACCCGCACAGATACGCAGTATTTT	CASSLAERTRTDTQYF
TRBV30	few	TRBJ1-4	.	TGTGCCTGGTCCCCCTGGGATGGAATAAATGAAAAACTGTTTTTT	CAWSPWDGINEKLFF
TRBV2	many	TRBJ2-2	TRBD1	TGTGCCAGCAAGGCCGGGACAGGGTACACCGGGGAGCTGTTTTTT	CASKAGTGYTGELFF
TRBV20-1	.	TRBJ2-1	TRBD2	TGCAGTGCTAGAGATCTAGGACTAGCGGGGGTGTACAATGAGCAGTTCTTC	CSARDLGLAGVYNEQFF
TRBV5-1	few	TRBJ1-2	.	TGCGCCAGCAGCTTCGACAGGCCGAACTATGGCTACACCTTC	CASSFDRPNYGYTF
TRBV5-1	many	TRBJ2-5	.	TGCGCCAGCAGCTTGGGCACAGCCCAAGAGACCCAGTACTTC	CASSLGTAQETQYF
TRBV11-2	few	TRBJ2-2	TRBD2	TGTGCCAGCAGGCGACTAGCGGCGAACACCGGGGAGCTGTTTTTT	CASRRLAANTGELFF
TRBV2	few	TRBJ1-2	TRBD1	TGTGCCAGCAGTTATACAGGGGGCGATGGCTACACCTTC	CASSYTGGDGYTF
TRBV12-3/TRBV12-4	few	TRBJ1-5	.	TGTGCCAGCAAGAGGAGCAATCAGCCCCAGCATTTT	CASKRSNQPQHF
TRBV7-2	medium-sized	TRBJ2-5	.	TGTGCCAGCAGCTTACCCCCGAGCGGAGCAGAAGAGACCCAGTACTTC	CASSLPPSGAEETQYF
TRBV9	.	TRBJ2-3	TRBD2	TGTGCCAGCAGCGTTAGCGGGGGAGTAAGCACAGATACGCAGTATTTT	CASSVSGGVSTDTQYF
TRBV4-1	.	TRBJ2-5	.	TGCGCCAGCAGCCAAGATCGTGGCGACCAAGAGACCCAGTACTTC	CASSQDRGDQETQYF
TRBV12-3/TRBV12-4	.	TRBJ2-3	.	TGTGCCAGCGCTGACCCCTGGATTTCTAGCACAGATACGCAGTATTTT	CASADPWISSTDTQYF
TRBV6-5	many	TRBJ1-1	.	TGTGCCAGCACGACAGGAAGTAACACTGAAGCTTTCTTT	CASTTGSNTEAFF
TRBV7-3	.	TRBJ2-1	.	TGTGCCAGCAGCTTAGGCGGGGTGAACTCCTACAATGAGCAGTTCTTC	CASSLGGVNSYNEQFF
TRBV12-3/TRBV12-4	few	TRBJ1-1	.	TGTGCCAGCAGTTATAAACGGCCTCTGAACACTGAAGCTTTCTTT	CASSYKRPLNTEAFF